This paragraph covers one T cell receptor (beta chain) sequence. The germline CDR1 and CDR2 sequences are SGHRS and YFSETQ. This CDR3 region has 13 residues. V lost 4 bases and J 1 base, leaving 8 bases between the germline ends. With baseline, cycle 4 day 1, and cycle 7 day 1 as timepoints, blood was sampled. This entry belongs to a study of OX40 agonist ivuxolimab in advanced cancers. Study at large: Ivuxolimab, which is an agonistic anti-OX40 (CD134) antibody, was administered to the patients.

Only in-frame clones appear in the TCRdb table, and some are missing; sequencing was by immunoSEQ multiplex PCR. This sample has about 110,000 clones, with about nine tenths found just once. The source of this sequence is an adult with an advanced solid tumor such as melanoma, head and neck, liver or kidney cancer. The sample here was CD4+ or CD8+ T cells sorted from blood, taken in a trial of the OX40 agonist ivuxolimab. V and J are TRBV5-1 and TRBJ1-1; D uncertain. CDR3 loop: CASSASRNTEAFF. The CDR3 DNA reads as TGCGCCAGCAGCGCGTCAAGGAACACTGAAGCTTTCTTT.